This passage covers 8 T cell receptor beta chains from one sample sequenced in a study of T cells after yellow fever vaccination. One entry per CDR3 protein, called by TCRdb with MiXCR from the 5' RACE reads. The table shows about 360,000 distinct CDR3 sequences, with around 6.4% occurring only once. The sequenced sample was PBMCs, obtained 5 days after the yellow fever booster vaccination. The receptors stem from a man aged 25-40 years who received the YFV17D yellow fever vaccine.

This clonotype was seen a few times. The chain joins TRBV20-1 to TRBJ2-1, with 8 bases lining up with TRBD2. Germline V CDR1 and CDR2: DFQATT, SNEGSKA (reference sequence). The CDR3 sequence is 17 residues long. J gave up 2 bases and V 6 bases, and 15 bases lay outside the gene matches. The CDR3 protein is CSAIPAGGPWAYNEQFF. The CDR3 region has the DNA TGCAGTGCCATTCCCGCGGGAGGACCCTGGGCCTACAATGAGCAGTTCTTC.

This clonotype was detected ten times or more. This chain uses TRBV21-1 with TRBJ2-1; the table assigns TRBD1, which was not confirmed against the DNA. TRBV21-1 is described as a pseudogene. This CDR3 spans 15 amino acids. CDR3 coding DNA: TGTGCCAGCAGCGCGACAGGGCGAAAAAACAATGAGCAGTTCTTC. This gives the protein CASSATGRKNNEQFF.

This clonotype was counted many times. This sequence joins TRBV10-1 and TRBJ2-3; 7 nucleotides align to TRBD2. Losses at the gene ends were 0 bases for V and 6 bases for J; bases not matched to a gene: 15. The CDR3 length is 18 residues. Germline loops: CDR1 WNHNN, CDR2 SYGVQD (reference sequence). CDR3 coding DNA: TGCGCCAGCAGTGAGTCCGGGGCTAGCGGACTTGGATTGGATACGCAGTATTTT. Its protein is CASSESGASGLGLDTQYF.

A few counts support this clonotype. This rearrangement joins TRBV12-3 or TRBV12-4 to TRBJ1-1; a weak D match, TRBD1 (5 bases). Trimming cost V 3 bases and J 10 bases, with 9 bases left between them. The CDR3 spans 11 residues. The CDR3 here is CASSFSGGAFF. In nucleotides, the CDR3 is TGTGCCAGCAGTTTTTCGGGGGGAGCTTTCTTT.

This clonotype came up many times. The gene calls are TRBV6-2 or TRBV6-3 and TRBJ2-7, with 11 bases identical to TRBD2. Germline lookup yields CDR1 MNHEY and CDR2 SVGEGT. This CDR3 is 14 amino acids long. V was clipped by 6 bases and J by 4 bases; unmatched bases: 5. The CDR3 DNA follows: TGTGCCAGCAGCCGGGGACTAGCGGAGTACGAGCAGTACTTC. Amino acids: CASSRGLAEYEQYF.

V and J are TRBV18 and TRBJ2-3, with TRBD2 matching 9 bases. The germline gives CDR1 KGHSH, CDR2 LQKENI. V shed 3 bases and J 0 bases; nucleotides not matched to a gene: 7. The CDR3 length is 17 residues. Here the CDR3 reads CASSPLSGSLSTDTQYF. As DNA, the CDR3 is TGTGCCAGCTCACCCCTTAGCGGGAGCCTTAGCACAGATACGCAGTATTTT.

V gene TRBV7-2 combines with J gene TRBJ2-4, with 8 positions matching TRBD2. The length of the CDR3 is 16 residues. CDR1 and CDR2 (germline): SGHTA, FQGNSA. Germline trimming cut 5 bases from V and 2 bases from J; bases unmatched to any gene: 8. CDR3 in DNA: TGTGCCAGCAGCCGTGCGGTAGCGGGACCCAAAAACATTCAGTACTTC. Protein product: CASSRAVAGPKNIQYF.

DNA for the CDR3: TGCAGTGCGTGGGGACAGGAACAAGAGACCCAGTACTTC. Its translation is CSAWGQEQETQYF. The J gene is TRBJ2-5, the V gene TRBV20-1, with TRBD1 matching over 8 bases. The CDR3 spans 13 residues. Losses at the gene ends were 6 bases for V and 2 bases for J; bases not matched to a gene: 5. CDR1 is DFQATT, CDR2 SNEGSKA, per germline (reference sequence).